The T cell receptor (beta chain) described here comes from a study of T cells in Graves' hyperthyroidism and ophthalmopathy. Study details: Before any treatment, at initial diagnosis, peripheral blood was collected.

Points from the study as a whole: Ophthalmopathy was model-predicted a median around 6.1 months pre-onset.

Many counts were recorded for this clonotype. Its specificity is unknown. It was RNA transcripts that yielded the amplified TCR beta CDR3 regions. During a first-round RT-PCR of the TCR CDR3, the HTBI primer set was used. TCRdb reprocessed the multiplex PCR reads with MiXCR, giving one entry per CDR3 protein. The sample consists of about 560,000 distinct CDR3 sequences, less than 20% of them appearing once. CDR1 is SGHVS and CDR2 is FQNEAQ in the germline V gene. CDR3 length equals 18 residues. Germline trimming cut 1 base from V and 2 bases from J; bases unmatched to any gene: 9. This TCR was sampled from a woman in her twenties or thirties with Graves' hyperthyroidism. This chain joins TRBV7-8 and TRBJ2-1, with TRBD2 matching over 9 bases. Sample: blood. The CDR3 spells CASSLGFWGGGAYNEQFF. The CDR3 DNA reads as TGTGCCAGCAGCTTAGGATTCTGGGGCGGGGGGGCCTACAATGAGCAGTTCTTC.